These 10 T cell receptor beta chains were sequenced from one sample in a study of T cell repertoires in ileal Crohn's disease. Produced via immunoSEQ multiplex PCR; TCRdb's table is partial and in-frame only. The sample yields 15,000 to 20,000 clones, roughly 91% seen once. What was sequenced was ileal tissue. Receptors were obtained from an adult with Crohn's disease.

This clone is a singleton in its sample. The J gene is TRBJ1-3, the V gene TRBV28; D ambiguous. The CDR3 covers 13 residues. V lost 8 bases and J 0 bases, leaving 8 bases between the germline ends. Germline loops: CDR1 MDHEN, CDR2 SYDVKM. The CDR3 here is CASVWASGNTIYF. The DNA of the CDR3 is TGTGCCAGCGTTTGGGCCTCTGGAAACACCATATATTTT.

The V and J genes are TRBV5-1 and TRBJ2-2; a possible D gene is TRBD1 (5 bases). The germline gives CDR1 SGHRS, CDR2 YFSETQ. The CDR3 totals 16 residues. V shed 0 bases and J shed 1 base, with 10 bases lying between them. The CDR3 sequence: CASSLELRGNTGELFF. The CDR3 bases are TGCGCCAGCAGCTTGGAGTTAAGGGGGAACACCGGGGAGCTGTTTTTT.

The J gene is TRBJ2-2, the V gene TRBV10-3, with 9 positions matching TRBD1. The CDR3 has 14 residues. V trimming: 2 bases; J trimming: 6 bases; junction bases outside the gene matches: 1. Germline lookup yields CDR1 ENHRY and CDR2 SYGVKD. The CDR3 coding sequence is TGTGCCATCAGTGAGAGACAGGGGGCCGGGGAGCTGTTTTTT. Its protein is CAISERQGAGELFF.

This chain links TRBV30 with TRBJ1-1; TRBD1 aligns across 8 bases. This CDR3 contains 15 residues. Germline V gives CDR1 GTSNPN, CDR2 SVGIG (reference sequence). With V trimmed by 5 bases and J by 5 bases, 13 bases remained unmatched. The CDR3 reads CAWAGTPRTGTEAFF. The DNA for the CDR3 is TGTGCCTGGGCCGGGACGCCCCGGACAGGGACTGAAGCTTTCTTT. Based on the CDR3 plus reference TRBV30 and TRBJ1-1, the full variable domain is SQTIHQWPATLVQPVGSPLSLECTVEGTSNPNLYWYRQAAGRGLQLLFYSVGIGQISSEVPQNLSASRPQDRQFILSSKKLLLSDSGFYLCAWAGTPRTGTEAFFGQGTRLTVV.

The chain has TRBV6-5 and TRBJ2-5; 9 bases are a match to TRBD2. Losses at the gene ends were 4 bases for V and 3 bases for J; bases not matched to a gene: 9. CDR1 and CDR2 (germline): MNHEY, SVGAGI. The CDR3 consists of 16 residues. The chain's CDR3 is CASSSPLLAGEETQYF. Here the CDR3 DNA reads TGTGCCAGCAGTTCCCCCCTATTAGCGGGGGAAGAGACCCAGTACTTC.

The chain combines TRBV15 with TRBJ2-1; D remains unclear. Germline CDR1 is LNHNV and CDR2 is YYDKDF (reference sequence). V dropped 1 base and J dropped 2 bases, with 12 bases sitting between them. The length of the CDR3 is 16 residues. In DNA, the CDR3 is TGTGCCACCAGCAGAGCTACCCTTGGTCCCTACAATGAGCAGTTCTTC. Residues: CATSRATLGPYNEQFF.

The chain couples TRBV11-2 to TRBJ2-7, with 12 bases that match TRBD1. The CDR3 is made up of 15 amino acids. The J segment lost 4 bases and the V segment lost 5 bases, leaving 6 bases of the junction unmatched. Germline V lookup: CDR1 SGHAT, CDR2 FQNNGV. The DNA for the CDR3 is TGTGCCAGCAGCCCGGGGACAGGGGGCGGGTACGAGCAGTACTTC. It yields the protein CASSPGTGGGYEQYF.

J is TRBJ2-5 and V is TRBV15, with TRBD1 matching 7 bases. TRBJ2-7 matches the DNA end more closely, so the J call is doubtful. Germline-derived CDR1 and CDR2 are LNHNV and YYDKDF (reference sequence). There are 15 residues in the CDR3. The CDR3 coding sequence is TGTGCCACCAGCAGAGATGAGGGGGCAGGCTACGAGCAGTACTTC. Its protein is CATSRDEGAGYEQYF.

The J gene is TRBJ1-1, the V gene TRBV6-1, with TRBD1 identical over 8 bases. Trimming cost V 6 bases and J 4 bases; bases outside gene matches: 10. CDR1 MNHNS and CDR2 SASEGT come from the germline V gene. The CDR3 has 15 residues. CDR3 DNA sequence: TGTGCCAGCAGAGCCGGGACAGGCGACGGCACTGAAGCTTTCTTT. Amino acid sequence: CASRAGTGDGTEAFF.

This chain connects TRBV5-6 to TRBJ2-3, with 7 bases identical to TRBD2. Germline V CDR1 and CDR2: SGHDT, YYEEEE. This CDR3 is built from 14 residues. The V and J ends lost 2 bases and 5 bases, in that order; junction bases with no gene match: 5. The CDR3 DNA sequence: TGTGCCAGCAGCTTCTTCTCGGGGGGAGATACGCAGTATTTT. Its translation: CASSFFSGGDTQYF. The variable domain in full, with the rest retrieved from reference TRBV5-6 and TRBJ2-3, is DAGVTQSPTHLIKTRGQQVTLRCSPKSGHDTVSWYQQALGQGPQFIFQYYEEEERQRGNFPDRFSGHQFPNYSSELNVNALLLGDSALYLCASSFFSGGDTQYFGPGTRLTVL.